This T cell receptor beta chain was captured in a study of blood T cell repertoires in COVID-19. The data were produced by immunoSEQ multiplex PCR, yet TCRdb's version contains in-frame clones alone and is incomplete. The data show 250,000 to 300,000 clones, with almost 90% seen just once and around 10% held by the top ten. V lost 3 bases, J lost 0 bases, and 9 bases lay in between. CDR1 and CDR2 from the germline V gene are MGHDK and SYGVNS. The CDR3 contains 14 residues. This receptor was taken from a woman aged 30 to 39 with COVID-19, enrolled during active disease. The chain has TRBV25-1 and TRBJ2-7; possible D gene TRBD1, 7 bases. The sample taken for sequencing was peripheral blood. The CDR3 reads CASSDRGDSYEQYF. CDR3 sequence (DNA): TGTGCCAGCAGTGACAGGGGGGACTCCTACGAGCAGTACTTC.